The source of this T cell receptor beta chain is a study of shared clonotypes between healthy human individuals. The test was conducted at deep level. Clones were read by immunoSEQ multiplex PCR, and TCRdb kept only the in-frame ones, dropping some. Found here are millions of clones, around 93% of them singletons; the top ten hold around 1.7%. Naive CD8 isolation took CD45RO-negative cells positively selected for CCR7 and excluded terminally differentiated effector memory CD45RA+ cells. V dropped 1 base and J dropped 2 bases, with 24 bases sitting between them. CDR3 length: 19 residues. CDR1 and CDR2 (germline): SGHRS, YFSETQ. This clone showed up just once.

V gene TRBV5-1 combines with J gene TRBJ2-5; D might be TRBD2 (6 bases). What was sequenced was naive CD8+ T cells from PBMCs. The TCR originated in a man aged 18 to 30 in good health. Some clones in this sample may be carry-over from other donors' samples. As DNA, the CDR3 is TGCGCCAGCAGCTTGTTTGGAGGGCCCGGTAGGGGAGGTCAAGAGACCCAGTACTTC. Encoded protein: CASSLFGGPGRGGQETQYF.